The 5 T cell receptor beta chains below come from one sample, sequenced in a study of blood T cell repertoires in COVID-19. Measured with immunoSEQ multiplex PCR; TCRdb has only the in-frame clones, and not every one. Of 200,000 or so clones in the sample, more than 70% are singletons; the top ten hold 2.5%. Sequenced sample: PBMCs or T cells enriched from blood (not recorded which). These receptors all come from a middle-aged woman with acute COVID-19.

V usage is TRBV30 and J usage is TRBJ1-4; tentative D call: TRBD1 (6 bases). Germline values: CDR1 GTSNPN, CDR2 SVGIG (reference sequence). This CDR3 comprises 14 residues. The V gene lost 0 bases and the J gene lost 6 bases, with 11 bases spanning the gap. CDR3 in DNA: TGTGCCTGGAGTGTATCAGGGGCCGATGAAAAACTGTTTTTT. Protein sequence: CAWSVSGADEKLFF.

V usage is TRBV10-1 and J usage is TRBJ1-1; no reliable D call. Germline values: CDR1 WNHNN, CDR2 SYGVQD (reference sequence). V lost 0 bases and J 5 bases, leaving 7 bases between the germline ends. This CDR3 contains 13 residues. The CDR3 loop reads CASSESGGTEAFF. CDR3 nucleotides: TGCGCCAGCAGTGAGTCCGGCGGAACTGAAGCTTTCTTT.

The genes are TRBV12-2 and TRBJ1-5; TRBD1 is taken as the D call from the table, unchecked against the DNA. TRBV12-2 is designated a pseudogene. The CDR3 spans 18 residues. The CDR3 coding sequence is TGTGCAAGTCGCTTAGCGCGGGACAGGGGGCCCCCATATCAGCCCCAGCATTTT. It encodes CASRLARDRGPPYQPQHF.

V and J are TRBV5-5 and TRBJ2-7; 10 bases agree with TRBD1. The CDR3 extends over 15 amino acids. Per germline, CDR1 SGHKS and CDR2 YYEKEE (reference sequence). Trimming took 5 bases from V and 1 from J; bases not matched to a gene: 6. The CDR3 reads CASRMPGQGSYEQYV. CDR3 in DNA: TGTGCCAGCAGAATGCCGGGACAGGGGTCCTACGAGCAGTACGTC.

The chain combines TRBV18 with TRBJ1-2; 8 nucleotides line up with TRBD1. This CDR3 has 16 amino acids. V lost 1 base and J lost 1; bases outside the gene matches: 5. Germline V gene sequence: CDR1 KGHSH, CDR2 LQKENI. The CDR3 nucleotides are TGTGCCAGCTCACCACAACAGGGGGAGGATAACTATGGCTACACCTTC. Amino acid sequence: CASSPQQGEDNYGYTF.